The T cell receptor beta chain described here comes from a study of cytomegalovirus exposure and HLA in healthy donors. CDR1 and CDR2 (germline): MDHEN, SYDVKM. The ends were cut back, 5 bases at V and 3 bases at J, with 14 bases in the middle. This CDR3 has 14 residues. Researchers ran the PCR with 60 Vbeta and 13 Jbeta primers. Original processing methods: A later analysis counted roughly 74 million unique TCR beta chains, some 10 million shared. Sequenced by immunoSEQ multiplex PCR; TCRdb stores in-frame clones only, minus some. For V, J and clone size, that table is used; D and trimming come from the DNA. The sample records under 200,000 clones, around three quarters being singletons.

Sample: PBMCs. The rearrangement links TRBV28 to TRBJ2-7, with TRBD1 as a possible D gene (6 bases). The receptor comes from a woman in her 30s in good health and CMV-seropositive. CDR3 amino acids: CASSLTGTYYEQYF. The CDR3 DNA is TGTGCCAGCAGTCTGACCGGGACATACTACGAGCAGTACTTC.